This T cell receptor beta chain originates from a study of T-cell memory formation after mild COVID-19 (dated by TCRdb to the early 2020s). Regarding the research as a whole: TCR sequence clusters from the two donors were largely donor specific. Longitudinal TCRalpha and TCRbeta repertoire sequencing tracked T-cell clones expanding and contracting after mild COVID-19 in two donors. Two young, previously healthy adult volunteers, one female and one male, were included in the cohort. Broader findings and caveats from the paper: Clones that contracted from day 15 to 85 showed balanced CD4/CD8 phenotypes, whereas a second wave of clones that expanded from day 15 to 37 leaned towards CD4+. Contracting CD4+ clones were found mainly in CM and EM memory subsets, while CD8+ clones were enriched in EMRA. Only two mild cases were covered in the study, and larger cohorts including severe cases with pre-infection samples were considered necessary. Whether the second-wave clones peaking on day 37 were SARS-CoV-2 specific was not confirmed. The detection of some responding clones in pre-infection memory suggests that pre-existing cross-reactive memory T cells joined the SARS-CoV-2 response.

This clonotype was detected a few times. Its antigen has not been determined. Base qualities are not provided; no much larger clone lies one nucleotide away. Ficoll-Paque density gradient centrifugation was the method used to isolate PBMCs. The instrument given in TCRdb is Illumina NovaSeq 6000. TCRalpha and TCRbeta cDNA libraries were constructed by 5'RACE with constant-segment primers, with sample barcodes and unique molecular identifiers being introduced. RNA was extracted from every sample with Trizol reagent. The libraries were amplified in two PCR steps, and the second step added a second sample barcode and Illumina TruSeq adapters. The libraries were sequenced on an Illumina NovaSeq using 2 x 150 bp paired-end reads. Regarding the original processing steps: Reads were demultiplexed and collapsed into UMI-guided consensus sequences with migec v1.2.7. Using mixcr v2.1.11, UMI consensuses were aligned to TRA and TRB V and J templates and then assembled into clonotypes. A clonotype was counted as expanded or contracted only when both edgeR and NoisET called the clonotype significant, with the noise models trained on biological replicates. edgeR calls used a false discovery rate-adjusted p below 0.01 and a log2 fold-change threshold of 1. As an exploratory analysis of dynamics, PCA with hierarchical clustering was applied to max-normalized trajectories of the 1000 most abundant clonotypes. Each responding clone was given a CD4 or CD8 phenotype based on the CD4+ and CD8+ repertoires, which had been sequenced separately. The public sequencing data were trimmed at Q25 with fastp and processed into clonotypes with MiXCR by TCRdb, which kept only in-frame beta chains. All rows with the same CDR3 protein become a single entry with the most common DNA and genes. TCRdb's processing, not the authors', yielded these V and J calls. A total of 300,000 to 400,000 distinct CDR3 sequences appear in this sample, 10% to 15% of them only once. The top ten constitute 20% to 25% of the sample.

Taken from cysteine to phenylalanine, the CDR3 has 14 residues. CDR3 DNA only is kept here, 42 bases in frame from base 1. The germline V gene sets CDR1 to SGHRS and CDR2 to YFSETQ. V and J are truncated by 5 bases and 13 bases respectively, leaving an intervening sequence of 21 bases. The chain employs TRBV5-1 and TRBJ1-4; a confident D gene designation cannot be given. The sequenced sample consisted of PBMCs or a T cell subset sorted from them (not recorded which). This clonotype was obtained from a man younger than 35 who had mild COVID-19 (a few samples of this study predate the infection). The sample titles of this study are shuffled in the database, so cell type and time point are left out; the donor was told from shared clones. The CDR3 is CASRSPDEAKGLFF. The DNA reads TGCGCCAGCAGATCACCGGACGAAGCAAAGGGACTGTTTTTT. The variable domain in full, with residues beyond the CDR3 obtained from the reference TRBV5-1 and TRBJ1-4 genes, is KAGVTQTPRYLIKTRGQQVTLSCSPISGHRSVSWYQQTPGQGLQFLFEYFSETQRNKGNFPGRFSGRQFSNSRSEMNVSTLELGDSALYLCASRSPDEAKGLFFGSGTQLSVL.